What follows is one TCR beta chain and its context. The antigen remains unidentified. Measured with immunoSEQ multiplex PCR; TCRdb has only the in-frame clones, and not every one. The repertoire consists of around 24,000 clones, with roughly 80% occurring once and the leading ten covering around 9.3%. The record originates from a study of neoadjuvant nivolumab and ipilimumab in lung cancer. Overall study context: Nivolumab 3 mg/kg was given days 1, 15 and 29, plus ipilimumab 1 mg/kg day 1 in combination.

The study, taken as a whole, reports: Only a small number of samples underwent TCR sequencing. Only two of four nivolumab-treated tumors gained richness and clonality by surgery. TCR richness and clonality were higher in tumors than adjacent uninvolved lung.

Losses at the gene ends were 5 bases for V and 3 bases for J; bases not matched to a gene: 2. The CDR3 spans 14 residues. Germline V gene sequence: CDR1 LNHNV, CDR2 YYDKDF (reference sequence). The source was tumor tissue, collected after neoadjuvant nivolumab, alone or with ipilimumab, at or shortly before surgery. V usage is TRBV15 and J usage is TRBJ2-2; TRBD2 matches 8 bases. The receptor was isolated from an adult with non-small cell lung cancer. CDR3 protein: CATSWGLDTGELFF. The CDR3 DNA follows: TGTGCCACCAGCTGGGGACTAGACACCGGGGAGCTGTTTTTT.